The 17 T cell receptor beta chains below were found in one sample sequenced in a study of vaccination and CD4 T cells after COVID-19. Treatment specified: approximately nine-day PBMC culture with coronavirus spike peptide pools or control peptides (ViraFEST assay). During the years 2011-2018, before the COVID-19 pandemic, the unexposed donor's CD4+ T cells were collected. These TCRs are of unknown antigen specificity. The assay that was used to sequence DNA from cultured CD4+ T cells was the Oncomine TCR Beta short-read assay. TCRdb redid the calling of the PCR reads with MiXCR, one entry per CDR3 protein. The data show some 8,600 distinct CDR3 sequences, 56% seen once. Material for sequencing was CD4+ T cells from blood, cultured in vitro. The receptors originated from a human donor in good health.

The V call is TRBV10-3, the J call TRBJ2-5; 9 positions match TRBD2. V dropped 4 bases and J dropped 5; count of bases not matched to a gene: 5. From germline, CDR1 is ENHRY and CDR2 SYGVKD. The CDR3 extends over 14 amino acids. Written as DNA, the CDR3 is TGTGCCATCAGTGTTAGCGGGGGCACGGAGACCCAGTACTTC. It yields the protein CAISVSGGTETQYF.

The CDR3 DNA follows: TGTGCCAGCAGTGGGACAAAACGCTATGGCTACACCTTC. The encoded protein is CASSGTKRYGYTF. V is TRBV27 and J is TRBJ1-2; D is possibly TRBD1 (6 bases). The CDR3 length is 13 residues. With 5 bases removed from V and 4 bases from J, the gap between germline ends came to 11 bases. CDR1 is MNHEY and CDR2 is SMNVEV in the germline V gene (reference sequence).

This clonotype was counted a few times. The genes are TRBV9 and TRBJ1-2; D is uncertain. The CDR3 totals 13 residues. Per germline, CDR1 SGDLS and CDR2 YYNGEE. Deletions cut 0 bases from V and 0 bases from J, with 3 bases between. This chain's CDR3 is CASSVAPNYGYTF. The CDR3 DNA sequence: TGTGCCAGCAGCGTAGCCCCTAACTATGGCTACACCTTC.

The chain links TRBV2 to TRBJ1-2; the match to TRBD1 covers 7 bases. The junction had 11 bases not matched to a gene; V was cut back by 5 bases and J by 8 bases. CDR1 and CDR2 (germline): SNHLY, FYNNEI. There are 14 residues in the CDR3. CDR3: CASSKAWAGGGYTF. Written as DNA, the CDR3 is TGTGCCAGCAGTAAGGCTTGGGCAGGGGGAGGCTACACCTTC.

V usage is TRBV11-2 and J usage is TRBJ2-7, with D tentatively TRBD1 (6 bases). Trimming took off 1 base at V and 0 bases at J, with 10 bases between the two ends. Per germline, CDR1 SGHAT and CDR2 FQNNGV. There are 15 residues in the CDR3. This chain's CDR3 is CASSLVQGHSYEQYF. The CDR3 nucleotides read TGTGCCAGCAGCTTAGTACAGGGACACTCCTACGAGCAGTACTTC.

Concerning this clonotype itself: An end of the junction differs from the germline gene, which may be a read error. The chain joins TRBV7-2 to TRBJ2-5, with TRBD1 matching 7 bases. CDR1 SGHTA and CDR2 FQGNSA come from the germline V gene. The CDR3 is 13 amino acids. The CDR3 sequence is CASSLERQGAQHF. CDR3 bases: TGTGCCAGCAGCTTAGAGCGACAGGGAGCCCAGCACTTC.

The rearrangement joins TRBV28 to TRBJ2-7; no definite D call. The CDR3 has 14 amino acids. Germline CDR1 is MDHEN and CDR2 is SYDVKM. Trimming took 7 bases from V and 2 from J, leaving 15 bases between them. The CDR3 loop reads CASIPKAEPYEQYF. The CDR3 coding sequence is TGTGCCAGCATCCCAAAGGCGGAGCCCTACGAGCAGTACTTC.

This clonotype was seen only a few times. The chain links TRBV6-4 to TRBJ2-2; D is uncertain. The germline V and J ends were trimmed by 4 bases and 4 bases, with 10 bases remaining between them. The CDR3 is 14 amino acids. Germline V lookup: CDR1 MRHNA, CDR2 SNTAGT. CDR3 amino acids: CASSARSGTGELFF. The CDR3 nucleotides read TGTGCCAGCAGTGCCAGGTCGGGCACCGGGGAGCTGTTTTTT.

The chain joins TRBV12-3 or TRBV12-4 to TRBJ2-7; 7 bases are a match to TRBD2. This CDR3 region has 15 residues. J gave up 3 bases and V 5 bases, and 10 bases lay outside the gene matches. This CDR3 is CASSISGLADYEQYF. The CDR3 coding sequence is TGTGCCAGCAGTATAAGCGGGCTAGCGGACTACGAGCAGTACTTC.

The chain joins TRBV11-3 to TRBJ2-5, with a possible D match to TRBD2 (5 bases). V gave up 1 base and J gave up 5 bases, with 14 bases separating them. CDR1 and CDR2 (germline): SGHNT, YENEEA. This CDR3 has 15 residues. The DNA for the CDR3 is TGTGCCAGCAGCTTAGGGGGTGGGGAGTCGGAGACCCAGTACTTC. Translating gives CASSLGGGESETQYF.

This clonotype was found a few times. The chain uses TRBV24-1 and TRBJ2-3, with 11 bases aligning to TRBD1. V was pared by 7 bases and J by 4 bases, with 6 bases of the junction left unmatched. Germline assignment: CDR1 KGHDR and CDR2 SFDVKD. The CDR3 contains 15 residues. The CDR3 region has the DNA TGTGCCACCAGCGGCGGACAGGGGGCCCCAGATACGCAGTATTTT. Translation: CATSGGQGAPDTQYF.

The V and J genes are TRBV6-2 or TRBV6-3 and TRBJ2-7; 11 nucleotides agree with TRBD1. V was clipped by 6 bases and J by 2 bases; unmatched bases: 6. There are 15 residues in the CDR3. In germline, CDR1 is MNHEY, CDR2 SVGEGT. Here the CDR3 reads CASRTQGQGAYEQYF. The CDR3, as DNA: TGTGCCAGCAGGACCCAGGGACAGGGGGCCTACGAGCAGTACTTC.

The chain is built from TRBV10-3 and TRBJ1-1, with TRBD1 identical over 12 bases. This CDR3 region has 15 residues. Unmatched junction bases numbered 4, after V lost 4 bases and J lost 4 bases. Germline lookup yields CDR1 ENHRY and CDR2 SYGVKD. CDR3 DNA: TGTGCCATCAGTGGGGACAGGGGGCAGATCACTGAAGCTTTCTTT. Protein product: CAISGDRGQITEAFF.

In its sample, this clonotype was seen a few times. The rearrangement links TRBV6-5 to TRBJ1-1; possibly TRBD1 for D (6 bases). The germline V gene has CDR1 MNHEY and CDR2 SVGAGI. V gave up 4 bases and J gave up 4 bases, with 10 bases separating them. The CDR3 has 13 residues. The CDR3 DNA sequence: TGTGCCAGCAGTTTAAGAGGGGGCACTGAAGCTTTCTTT. Encoded protein: CASSLRGGTEAFF.

This chain joins TRBV23-1 and TRBJ2-3, with D possibly being TRBD1 (6 bases). TRBV23-1 is sorted into the ORF group, with uncertain function. The CDR3 contains 14 residues. Trimming removed 4 bases from V and 4 bases from J, with 12 bases in between. This chain's CDR3 is CASSPVTGSDTQYF. The CDR3 DNA sequence: TGCGCCAGCAGTCCCGTAACAGGGTCAGATACGCAGTATTTT.

The gene calls are TRBV19 and TRBJ1-5; D ambiguous. The CDR3 spans 15 residues. Germline CDR1 and CDR2: LNHDA and SQIVND (reference sequence). The V end was cut by 6 bases, the J end by 0 bases, with 12 bases between. The CDR3 protein is CASSIGQNSNQPQHF. The CDR3 bases are TGTGCCAGTAGCATTGGGCAGAATAGCAATCAGCCCCAGCATTTT.

The chain joins TRBV5-1 to TRBJ1-2; D unclear. Trimming pared 1 base from V and 7 bases from J, leaving 14 bases between. CDR3 length: 14 amino acids. The germline gives CDR1 SGHRS, CDR2 YFSETQ. The CDR3 here is CASSLPSPASGYTF. CDR3 nucleotide sequence: TGCGCCAGCAGCTTGCCCTCCCCGGCCTCTGGCTACACCTTC.